This is a list of T cell receptor beta chains from one sample in a study of post-analysis software for immune sequencing data. TCRdb re-called the PCR reads through MiXCR, storing one row per CDR3 protein. Among over 300,000 distinct CDR3 sequences listed, around 33% were seen once. Sequenced material: blood. These receptors were collected from a girl between 10 and 17 years old with multiple sclerosis. CDR3s include the opening cysteine and the closing phenylalanine or tryptophan. D genes are given only for firm matches. Clone size is stated in some rows and not others, as once, few, many or a class when expanded.

cdr3_nt,cdr3_aa,clone_size,v_call,d_call,j_call
TGCAGTGCAGGGGAGGGTTCACCCCTCCACTTT,CSAGEGSPLHF,-,TRBV20-1,-,TRBJ1-6
TGCAGCGTTGAAGACATACAGGGATCTAGCACAGATACGCAGTATTTT,CSVEDIQGSSTDTQYF,few,TRBV29-1,-,TRBJ2-3
TGTGCTAGTGGTTTGGTACTGTCGCGCGGTGTAACAGATACGCAGTATTTT,CASGLVLSRGVTDTQYF,few,TRBV12-5,-,TRBJ2-3
TGTGCCAGCAGCTTCCGCCTGCTGGGACAGAGGGACGGAGAAGCTTTCTTT,CASSFRLLGQRDGEAFF,-,TRBV14,TRBD1,TRBJ1-1
TGTGTCAGCAGGGGGAGAGACAGGCGGAACACTGAAGCTTTCTTT,CVSRGRDRRNTEAFF,-,TRBV3-1,TRBD1,TRBJ1-1
TGTGCCAGCAGTTTGGATCCCTCCAAGCAGTACTTC,CASSLDPSKQYF,-,TRBV12-3/TRBV12-4,-,TRBJ2-7
TGTGCCAGCAGCAACTGGGTCATCGAAGAGACCCAGTACTTC,CASSNWVIEETQYF,-,TRBV7-9,-,TRBJ2-5
TGTGCCAGCAGACCTGGACTAACCTACACAGATACGCAGTATTTT,CASRPGLTYTDTQYF,many,TRBV6-6,-,TRBJ2-3
TGTGCCAGCAGCTATCCTCCATGGGGACAAAAGGGCAGATACGAGCAGTACTTC,CASSYPPWGQKGRYEQYF,once,TRBV7-9,-,TRBJ2-7
TGTGCCAGCAGCCCGCGGTCGCGGGGGATCCCTAAAGAGACCCAGTACTTC,CASSPRSRGIPKETQYF,few,TRBV5-6,TRBD2,TRBJ2-5
TGTGCCAGCAGCCAAGATCCTTCAGGCTCCTATAATTCACCCCTCCACTTT,CASSQDPSGSYNSPLHF,few,TRBV4-2,-,TRBJ1-6
TGTGCCAGCTCACCACCGGGGGCGAGCGAGCAGTACTTC,CASSPPGASEQYF,-,TRBV18,-,TRBJ2-7